This is a list of T cell receptor beta chains from one sample in a study of blood T cell repertoires in COVID-19. Method: immunoSEQ multiplex PCR; TCRdb's copy keeps in-frame clones and lacks some. The sample consists of more than 300,000 clones, roughly 91% of them appearing once. The sequencing input was peripheral blood. These receptors were obtained from a woman aged 30 to 39 with COVID-19, enrolled during active disease. Each CDR3 is given with its conserved first and last residue. D genes are given only for firm matches. Rows give clone size only sometimes, using once, few, many, or a class for an expanded clone.

clone_size,j_call,v_call,d_call,cdr3_nt,cdr3_aa
NA,TRBJ2-5,TRBV11-2,TRBD2,TGTGCCAGCAGCAGAACCGGGACTACACAAGAGACCCAGTACTTC,CASSRTGTTQETQYF
once,TRBJ2-7,TRBV2,NA,TGTGCCAGCAGGGAGGGGACCGCGGGAGAGCAGTACTTC,CASREGTAGEQYF
NA,TRBJ2-1,TRBV9,TRBD2,TGTGCCAGCAGCGGGGTGACGGGGGGGCCCCATGAGCAGTTCTTC,CASSGVTGGPHEQFF
NA,TRBJ2-7,TRBV30,NA,TGTGCCTGGAGTGTAGGGGCCCTCCTGAAGGGGTCCGAGCAGTACTTC,CAWSVGALLKGSEQYF
once,TRBJ1-4,TRBV11-3,TRBD1,TGTGCCAGCACCTCCGACAGGGCTAATGAAAAACTGTTTTTT,CASTSDRANEKLFF
NA,TRBJ1-2,TRBV28,TRBD1,TGTGCCAGCAGTCCTCCTGGGGGGACAGGAACTCTCTATGGCTACACCTTC,CASSPPGGTGTLYGYTF
NA,TRBJ2-6,TRBV3-1/TRBV3-2,TRBD1,TGTGCCAGCAGCCACGACAGGGCTGGGGCCAACGTCCTGACTTTC,CASSHDRAGANVLTF
NA,TRBJ2-1,TRBV2,TRBD2,TGTGCCAGCAGGCAGCGGGGGCAATCCTACAATGAGCAGTTCTTC,CASRQRGQSYNEQFF
NA,TRBJ1-4,TRBV6-5,TRBD1,TGTGCCAGCAGTTACCCAGGGGGCCTTATTGAAAAACTGTTTTTT,CASSYPGGLIEKLFF
few,TRBJ1-5,TRBV28,NA,TGTGCCAGCAGTTTATCAGGGAATCAGCCCCAGCATTTT,CASSLSGNQPQHF
NA,TRBJ1-2,TRBV2,TRBD1,TGTGCCAGCGAACTTGGACAGGGCTATGGCTACACCTTC,CASELGQGYGYTF
NA,TRBJ1-6,TRBV9,NA,TGTGCCAGCAGCGTCTCGGGGACTTATTCACCCCTCCACTTT,CASSVSGTYSPLHF
NA,TRBJ2-7,TRBV19,TRBD1,TGTGCCAGTAGTATCTTCGTGACAGGGGGCTACGAGCAGTACTTC,CASSIFVTGGYEQYF
NA,TRBJ1-2,TRBV2,TRBD1,TGTGCCAGCAGCTCCACAGGGGGAGATGGCTACACCTTC,CASSSTGGDGYTF
NA,TRBJ1-2,TRBV28,NA,TGTGCCACCGGGCGCCTGGACAGCTATGGCTACACCTTC,CATGRLDSYGYTF
few,TRBJ1-1,TRBV7-9,NA,TGTGCCAGCGCGGGAGATGGGAAGGCTTTCACTGAAGCTTTCTTT,CASAGDGKAFTEAFF
NA,TRBJ2-5,TRBV4-2,TRBD2,TGTGCCAGCAGCCAAGATCAGACTAGCGGTCAAGAGACCCAGTACTTC,CASSQDQTSGQETQYF
NA,TRBJ1-6,TRBV5-8,TRBD1,TGTGCCAGCAGCTTGAGACAGGGAGGCTCACCCCTCCACTTT,CASSLRQGGSPLHF
NA,TRBJ1-2,TRBV29-1,NA,TGCAGCGCCTCCTTGCGGGGCTATATGGGCTACACCTTC,CSASLRGYMGYTF
NA,TRBJ1-2,TRBV7-9,TRBD1,TGTGCCAGCAGCCCCAGTCCCGGGACAGGGAACTATGGCTACACCTTC,CASSPSPGTGNYGYTF
NA,TRBJ2-2,TRBV11-1,NA,TGTGCCAGCAGCTTCACTTCTTCGTACGCCGGGGAGCTGTTTTTT,CASSFTSSYAGELFF
NA,TRBJ1-2,TRBV18,TRBD1,TGTGCCAGCTACAGCACAGGGGAGAACTATGGCTACACCTTC,CASYSTGENYGYTF
NA,TRBJ2-7,TRBV12-3/TRBV12-4,NA,TGTGCCAGCAGCCTTAACTACGAGCAGTACTTC,CASSLNYEQYF
NA,TRBJ1-2,TRBV28,NA,TGTGCCAGCAGTTTACTTGGGGAGGGCTACACCTTC,CASSLLGEGYTF
few,TRBJ1-1,TRBV28,NA,TGTGCCACCCTGGGGGGAGGGTTATCTGAAGCTTTCTTT,CATLGGGLSEAFF
few,TRBJ1-1,TRBV7-9,NA,TGTGCCAGCAGCTTAGTTTTGGTGACAGAGAACACTGAAGCTTTCTTT,CASSLVLVTENTEAFF
NA,TRBJ2-2,TRBV4-2,TRBD2,TGTGCCAGCAGCCAAGGCGCGGGGGTGGACACCGGGGAGCTGTTTTTT,CASSQGAGVDTGELFF
NA,TRBJ1-1,TRBV7-2,NA,TGTGCCAGCAGCCTGACGGGAAACACTGAAGCTTTCTTT,CASSLTGNTEAFF
NA,TRBJ1-2,TRBV9,TRBD1,TGTGCCAGCAGCGTAGCGGGACAGACTAACTATGGCTACACCTTC,CASSVAGQTNYGYTF
NA,TRBJ2-2,TRBV11-2,TRBD1,TGTGCCAGCAGCTTAGACCGGATTCCTTTTAGGGGGCGCTTCACCGGGGAGCTGTTTTTT,CASSLDRIPFRGRFTGELFF
NA,TRBJ1-3,TRBV7-9,NA,TGTGCCAGCAGCTTCAGGGTTGGAGACACCATATATTTT,CASSFRVGDTIYF
NA,TRBJ2-3,TRBV6-5,TRBD1,TGTGCCAGCAGTCCGGGACAGGTGGCAGATACGCAGTATTTT,CASSPGQVADTQYF
NA,TRBJ1-3,TRBV5-1,NA,TGCGCCAGCAGAGACGGGCAGGGCTCTGGAAACACCATATATTTT,CASRDGQGSGNTIYF
NA,TRBJ1-2,TRBV28,NA,TGTGCCAGCAGTTTAAATGGCCGCTATGGCTACACCTTC,CASSLNGRYGYTF
NA,TRBJ1-1,TRBV12-3/TRBV12-4,NA,TGTGCCAGCAGTCCGCCGTACAGAACTGAAGCTTTCTTT,CASSPPYRTEAFF
NA,TRBJ2-2,TRBV7-7,TRBD2,TGTGCCAGCAGACACGGGACTAGCGACACCGGGGAGCTGTTTTTT,CASRHGTSDTGELFF
NA,TRBJ1-1,TRBV27,NA,TGTGCCAGCAGTTTATCGGGGGGGACTGAAGCTTTCTTT,CASSLSGGTEAFF
NA,TRBJ1-4,TRBV2,TRBD1,TGTGCCGGAAAGACAGGGGCTAATGAAAAACTGTTTTTT,CAGKTGANEKLFF
NA,TRBJ1-2,TRBV6-5,NA,TGTGCCAGCAGCTTGGGACTCAACTATGGCTACACCTTC,CASSLGLNYGYTF
NA,TRBJ2-2,TRBV6-5,TRBD1,TGTGCCAGCAGTTGGACAGGATCGAACACCGGGGAGCTGTTTTTT,CASSWTGSNTGELFF
NA,TRBJ2-1,TRBV9,TRBD2,TGTGCCAGCAGCGTATGGGACTACCCCGAATACAATGAGCAGTTCTTC,CASSVWDYPEYNEQFF
NA,TRBJ2-7,TRBV6-2/TRBV6-3,NA,TGTGCCAGCAGCCGAACGACACTCGAGCAGTACTTC,CASSRTTLEQYF
NA,TRBJ2-3,TRBV6-2/TRBV6-3,TRBD2,TGTGCCAGCAGTCGGGGACTAGCGGGGCCTAGCACAGATACGCAGTATTTT,CASSRGLAGPSTDTQYF
many,TRBJ2-5,TRBV6-2/TRBV6-3,NA,TGTGCCAGCAGTTACACGGGGGTCCAAGAGACCCAGTACTTC,CASSYTGVQETQYF